The clone carrying this T cell receptor beta chain appeared many times. Its antigen remains unidentified. V was clipped by 1 base and J by 4 bases, with 16 bases between them. Germline loops: CDR1 GTSNPN, CDR2 SVGIG (reference sequence). The CDR3 length is 15 residues. Blood from later-ophthalmopathy patients was taken at first hyperthyroidism diagnosis. The entry originates in a study of T cells in Graves' hyperthyroidism and ophthalmopathy. Study-wide points: Blood also showed most of the thyroid clonotypes that were expanded above 0.001.

There were TCR beta CDR3 regions amplified from RNA transcripts. First-round RT-PCR with HTBI primers amplified the TCR CDR3 region. TCRdb reanalysed the multiplex PCR reads using MiXCR and keeps one entry per CDR3 protein. The sample carries fewer than 450,000 distinct CDR3 sequences, about 15% recorded once. Sequenced input: blood. V usage is TRBV30 and J usage is TRBJ1-1, with D unresolved. This TCR derives from a woman aged 25 to 39 with Graves' hyperthyroidism that later progressed to Graves' ophthalmopathy. CDR3 coding DNA: TGTGCCTGGAGTGGTGTACGGCTGGGGAGCACTGAAGCTTTCTTT. As protein: CAWSGVRLGSTEAFF.